This entry describes one TCR beta chain. This entry comes from a study of blood T cell repertoires in COVID-19. Study details: Collection of acute and convalescent COVID-19 samples took place in the United States, Italy and Spain. PBMCs, B-cell-depleted T cells, or T cells provided the cDNA or gDNA that made up the material.

Between the trimmed V and J ends, which lost 5 bases and 4 bases, there was a span of 14 bases. Germline V gives CDR1 SGHAT, CDR2 FQNNGV. The CDR3 sequence is 14 residues long. In the study's own analysis: Amplifying reference gene primers gave estimates of nucleated cell counts. Some clones are missing from TCRdb's copy, which holds only in-frame ones; the method was immunoSEQ multiplex PCR. V and J calls and clone size are copied from that table; D and trimming were computed from the DNA. The table has 100,000 to 150,000 clones, about four fifths seen once; the top ten hold 17%. The chain uses TRBV11-2 and TRBJ2-5, with a possible D match to TRBD1 (5 bases). The origin of this receptor is a woman aged 80 or over with acute or convalescent COVID-19. Sequencing was done on a sample of peripheral blood. The CDR3 here is CASSPGAGIETQYF. CDR3 sequence (DNA): TGTGCCAGCAGCCCCGGTGCAGGGATAGAGACCCAGTACTTC. The full variable domain, its missing parts supplied by reference TRBV11-2 and TRBJ2-5, is EAGVAQSPRYKIIEKRQSVAFWCNPISGHATLYWYQQILGQGPKLLIQFQNNGVVDDSQLPKDRFSAERLKGVDSTLKIQPAKLEDSAVYLCASSPGAGIETQYFGPGTRLLVL.